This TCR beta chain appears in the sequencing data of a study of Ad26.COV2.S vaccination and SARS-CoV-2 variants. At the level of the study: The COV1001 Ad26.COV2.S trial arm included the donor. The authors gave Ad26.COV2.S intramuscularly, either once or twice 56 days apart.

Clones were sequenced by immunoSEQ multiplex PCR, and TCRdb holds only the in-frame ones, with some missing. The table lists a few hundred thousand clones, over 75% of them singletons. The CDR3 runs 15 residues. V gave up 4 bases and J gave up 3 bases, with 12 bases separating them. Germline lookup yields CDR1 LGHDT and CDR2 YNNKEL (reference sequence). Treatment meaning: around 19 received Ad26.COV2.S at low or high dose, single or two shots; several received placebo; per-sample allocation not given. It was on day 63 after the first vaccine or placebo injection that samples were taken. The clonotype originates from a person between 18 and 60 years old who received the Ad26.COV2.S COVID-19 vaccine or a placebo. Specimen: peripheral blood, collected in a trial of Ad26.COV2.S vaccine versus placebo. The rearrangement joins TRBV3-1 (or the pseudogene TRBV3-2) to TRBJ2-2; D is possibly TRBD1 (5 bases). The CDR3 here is CASSLTKGYTGELFF. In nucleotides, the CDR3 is TGTGCCAGCAGCCTTACCAAGGGGTACACCGGGGAGCTGTTTTTT.